This record covers a single T cell receptor beta chain. The CDR3 runs to 12 residues. The V and J ends lost 8 bases and 5 bases respectively, with 8 bases between them. Germline values: CDR1 KGHDR, CDR2 SFDVKD. The source of the sample is a study of identical twins. One entry per CDR3 protein results from TCRdb running MiXCR on the 5' RACE reads. This sample has some 900,000 distinct CDR3 sequences; around an eighth occur once, and the top ten carry about 1.5%. This sample was also put to use in a study of yellow fever vaccine responses in identical twins.

The TCR originated in a woman under 30 in good health. Source material: PBMCs. V is TRBV24-1 and J is TRBJ2-2; D remains ambiguous. CDR3 DNA: TGTGCCACCACCCATTGGACCGGGGAGCTGTTTTTT. Translated, it gives CATTHWTGELFF.